The T cell receptor beta chain under discussion was sequenced for a study of T cell responses to AZD1222 COVID-19 vaccine. Broader study findings: Possibly, clonal diversity was underestimated; donors were largely white British and included more females. Vaccine-associated CD4 TCRs spanned spike, dominant at 160-218 and 743-854. Only a handful of AZD1222 recipients were seropositive at baseline.

The CDR3 extends over 15 amino acids. Germline V gene sequence: CDR1 SGHTA, CDR2 FQGNSA. V dropped 3 bases and J dropped 2 bases, with 10 bases sitting between them. Worth noting for this clone: As yet, its antigen is unknown.

Clones were sequenced by immunoSEQ multiplex PCR, and TCRdb holds only the in-frame ones, with some missing. Counted here are about 84,000 clones, 80% to 90% occurring once; the ten biggest clones make up under 11%. The clonotype comes from an adult who received the AZD1222 COVID-19 vaccine. The V call is TRBV7-2, the J call TRBJ2-2; a possible D gene is TRBD1 (5 bases). The specimen comprised peripheral blood, sampled 28 days after the second AZD1222 dose. CDR3 nucleotide sequence: TGTGCCAGCAGCTTGACAGCTGCTAACACCGGGGAGCTGTTTTTT. Its translation is CASSLTAANTGELFF. Together with reference TRBV7-2 and TRBJ2-2, the CDR3 gives the full variable domain: GAGVSQSPSNKVTEKGKDVELRCDPISGHTALYWYRQSLGQGLEFLIYFQGNSAPDKSGLPSDRFSAERTGGSVSTLTIQRTQQEDSAVYLCASSLTAANTGELFFGEGSRLTVL.